This TCR beta chain was identified in a study of blood T cell repertoires in COVID-19. Study in general: Both acute and convalescent COVID-19 samples were obtained from the United States, Italy and Spain.

The protocol was immunoSEQ multiplex PCR, while the TCRdb copy is restricted to in-frame clones and leaves out a portion. The profile shows around 160,000 clones, approximately 80% of them singletons. The CDR3 is made up of 13 amino acids. Germline V CDR1 and CDR2: MNHEY, SMNVEV (reference sequence). V was pared by 2 bases and J by 7 bases, with 9 bases between. The sequence derives from a woman aged 35 to 49 with active or convalescent COVID-19. The sequenced sample consisted of peripheral blood. The rearrangement links TRBV27 to TRBJ2-1, with unresolved D. CDR3 loop: CASSLVRLNEQFF. CDR3 DNA sequence: TGTGCCAGCAGTTTAGTCAGGCTGAATGAGCAGTTCTTC.